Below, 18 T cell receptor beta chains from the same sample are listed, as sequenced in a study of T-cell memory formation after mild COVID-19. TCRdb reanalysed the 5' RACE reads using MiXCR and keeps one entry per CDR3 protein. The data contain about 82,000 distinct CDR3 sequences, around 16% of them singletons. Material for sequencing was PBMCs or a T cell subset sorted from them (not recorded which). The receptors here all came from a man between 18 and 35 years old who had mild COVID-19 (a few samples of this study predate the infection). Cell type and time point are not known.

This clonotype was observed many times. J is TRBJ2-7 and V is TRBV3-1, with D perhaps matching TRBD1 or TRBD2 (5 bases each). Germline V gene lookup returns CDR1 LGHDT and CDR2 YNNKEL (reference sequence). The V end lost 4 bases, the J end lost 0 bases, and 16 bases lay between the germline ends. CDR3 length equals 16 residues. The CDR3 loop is CASSPYTGTVSYEQYF. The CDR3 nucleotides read TGTGCCAGCAGCCCTTATACCGGGACGGTCTCCTACGAGCAGTACTTC.

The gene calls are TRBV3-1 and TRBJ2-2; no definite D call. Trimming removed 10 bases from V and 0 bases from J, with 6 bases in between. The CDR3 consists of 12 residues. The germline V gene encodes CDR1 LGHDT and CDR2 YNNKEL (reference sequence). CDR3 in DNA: TGTGCCACCCGACCGAACACCGGGGAGCTGTTTTTT. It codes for CATRPNTGELFF.

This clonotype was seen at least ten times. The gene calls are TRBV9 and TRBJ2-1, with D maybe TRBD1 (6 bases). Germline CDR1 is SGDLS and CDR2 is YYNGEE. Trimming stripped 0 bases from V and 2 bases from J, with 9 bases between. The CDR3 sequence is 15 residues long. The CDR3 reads CASSVGQGPYNEQFF. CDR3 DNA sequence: TGTGCCAGCAGCGTAGGCCAGGGGCCCTACAATGAGCAGTTCTTC.

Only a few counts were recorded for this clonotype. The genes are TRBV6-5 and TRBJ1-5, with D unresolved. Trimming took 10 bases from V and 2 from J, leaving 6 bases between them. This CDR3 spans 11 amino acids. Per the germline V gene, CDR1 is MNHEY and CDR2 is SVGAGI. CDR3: CATGGNQPQHF. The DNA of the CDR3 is TGTGCCACGGGCGGCAATCAGCCCCAGCATTTT.

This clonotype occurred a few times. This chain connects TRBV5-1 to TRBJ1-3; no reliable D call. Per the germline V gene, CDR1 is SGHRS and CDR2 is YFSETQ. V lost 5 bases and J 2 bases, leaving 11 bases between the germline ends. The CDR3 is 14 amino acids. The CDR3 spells CASRATSPGNTIYF. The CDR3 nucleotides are TGCGCCAGCAGGGCGACTTCACCTGGAAACACCATATATTTT.

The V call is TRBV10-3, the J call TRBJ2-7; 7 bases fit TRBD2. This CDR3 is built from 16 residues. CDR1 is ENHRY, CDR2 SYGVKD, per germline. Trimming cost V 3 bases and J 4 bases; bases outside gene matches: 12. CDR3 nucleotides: TGTGCCATCAGTGACAGCTTGGCGGGGGATACGTACGAGCAGTACTTC. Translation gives CAISDSLAGDTYEQYF.

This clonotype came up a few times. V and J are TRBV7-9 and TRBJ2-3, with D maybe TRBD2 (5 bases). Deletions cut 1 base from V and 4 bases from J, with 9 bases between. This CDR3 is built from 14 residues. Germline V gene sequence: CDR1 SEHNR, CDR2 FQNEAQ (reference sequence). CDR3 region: CASSLVRGADTQYF. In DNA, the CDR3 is TGTGCCAGCAGCTTAGTCCGGGGAGCAGATACGCAGTATTTT.

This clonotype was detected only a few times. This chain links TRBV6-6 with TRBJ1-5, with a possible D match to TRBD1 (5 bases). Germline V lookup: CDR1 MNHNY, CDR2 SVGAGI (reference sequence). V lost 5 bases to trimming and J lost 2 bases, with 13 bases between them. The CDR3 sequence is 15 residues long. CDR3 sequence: CASSQGLVGNQPQHF. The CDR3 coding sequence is TGTGCCAGCAGTCAGGGACTAGTTGGCAATCAGCCCCAGCATTTT.

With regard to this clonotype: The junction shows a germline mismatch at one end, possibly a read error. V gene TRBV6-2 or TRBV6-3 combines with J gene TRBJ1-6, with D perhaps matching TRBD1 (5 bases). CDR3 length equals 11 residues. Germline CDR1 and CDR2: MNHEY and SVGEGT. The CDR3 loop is CASGRGTDIYF. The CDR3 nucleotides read TGTGCCAGCGGCCGTGGGACCGACATCTACTTT.

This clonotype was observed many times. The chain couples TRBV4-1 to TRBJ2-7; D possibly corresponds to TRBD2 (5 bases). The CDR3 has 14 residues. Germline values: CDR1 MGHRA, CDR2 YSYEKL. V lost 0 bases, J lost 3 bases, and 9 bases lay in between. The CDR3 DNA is TGCGCCAGCAGCCAAGAGGGCAGCGGCTACGAGCAGTACGTC. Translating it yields CASSQEGSGYEQYV.

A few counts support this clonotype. CDR3 bases: TGTGCCAGCAGGAAACAGGGAATGGATTCACCCCTCCACTTT. This gives the protein CASRKQGMDSPLHF. The chain joins TRBV6-5 to TRBJ1-6; possibly TRBD1 for D (6 bases). V lost 6 bases and J 8 bases, leaving 14 bases between the germline ends. The CDR3 spans 14 residues. Germline-derived CDR1 and CDR2 are MNHEY and SVGAGI.

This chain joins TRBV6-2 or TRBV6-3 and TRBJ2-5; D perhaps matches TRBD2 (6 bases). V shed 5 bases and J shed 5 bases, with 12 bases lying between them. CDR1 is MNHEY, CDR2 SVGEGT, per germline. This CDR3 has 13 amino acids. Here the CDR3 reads CASSIRSGETQYF. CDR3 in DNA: TGTGCCAGCAGTATCAGGAGCGGGGAGACCCAGTACTTC.

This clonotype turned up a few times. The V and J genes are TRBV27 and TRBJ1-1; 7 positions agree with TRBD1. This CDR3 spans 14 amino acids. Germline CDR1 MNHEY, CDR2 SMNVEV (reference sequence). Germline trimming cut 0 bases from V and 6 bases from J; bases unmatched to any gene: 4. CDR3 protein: CASSLSTGAPEAFF. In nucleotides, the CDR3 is TGTGCCAGCAGTTTATCCACAGGGGCTCCTGAAGCTTTCTTT.

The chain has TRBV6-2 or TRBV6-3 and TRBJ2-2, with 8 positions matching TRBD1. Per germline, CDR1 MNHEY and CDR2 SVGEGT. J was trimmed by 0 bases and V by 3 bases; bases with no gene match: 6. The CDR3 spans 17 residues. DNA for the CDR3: TGTGCCAGCAGTTATAGTGTCAGGGGGCCGAACACCGGGGAGCTGTTTTTT. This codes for CASSYSVRGPNTGELFF.

CDR3 amino acids: CASSYHRGYEQYF. The CDR3 DNA reads TGTGCCAGCAGTTATCACAGGGGCTACGAGCAGTACTTC. The rearrangement links TRBV6-2 or TRBV6-3 to TRBJ2-7; 7 bases fit TRBD1. This CDR3 has 13 residues. CDR1 and CDR2 from the germline V gene are MNHEY and SVGEGT. The J segment lost 3 bases and the V segment lost 3 bases, leaving 2 bases of the junction unmatched.

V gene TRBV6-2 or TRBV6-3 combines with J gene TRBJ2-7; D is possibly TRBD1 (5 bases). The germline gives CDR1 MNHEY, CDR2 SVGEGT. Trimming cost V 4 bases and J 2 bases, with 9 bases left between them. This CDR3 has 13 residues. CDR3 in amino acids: CASSSPGPYEQYV. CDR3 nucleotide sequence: TGTGCCAGCAGTTCTCCAGGGCCCTACGAGCAGTACGTC.

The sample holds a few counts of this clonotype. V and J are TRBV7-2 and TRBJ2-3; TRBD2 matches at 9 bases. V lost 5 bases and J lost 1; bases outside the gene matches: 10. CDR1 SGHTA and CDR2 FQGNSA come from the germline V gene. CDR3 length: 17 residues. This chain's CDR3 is CASSPRGGLLGTDTQYF. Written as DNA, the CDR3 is TGTGCCAGCAGCCCGCGGGGGGGCCTCTTGGGCACAGATACGCAGTATTTT. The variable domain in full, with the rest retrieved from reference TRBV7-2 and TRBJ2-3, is GAGVSQSPSNKVTEKGKDVELRCDPISGHTALYWYRQSLGQGLEFLIYFQGNSAPDKSGLPSDRFSAERTGGSVSTLTIQRTQQEDSAVYLCASSPRGGLLGTDTQYFGPGTRLTVL.

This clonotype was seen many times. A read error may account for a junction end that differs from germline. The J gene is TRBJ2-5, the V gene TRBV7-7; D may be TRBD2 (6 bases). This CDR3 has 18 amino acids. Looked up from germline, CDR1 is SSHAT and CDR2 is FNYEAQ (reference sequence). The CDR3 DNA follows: TGTGCTAGCAGCCCCTTCCGGGGGACCGGTGGGCCCCAAGAGACCCAGTACTTC. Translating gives CASSPFRGTGGPQETQYF.